This TCR beta chain was recovered during a study of blood T cell repertoires in COVID-19. The wider study: Spain, Italy and the United States supplied samples that represented acute and convalescent COVID-19. Nucleic acid was either cDNA or gDNA, and it came from T cells, B-cell-depleted T cells, or PBMCs.

Original methodology: Nucleated cell number was recorded as an estimate derived from reference gene primer amplification. TCRdb's table, derived via immunoSEQ multiplex PCR, lists solely in-frame clones and lacks some. The V and J calls and clone size come from that table; D and trimming were worked out from the DNA. The sample gives 180,000 or so clones, about 87% of which show up once; approximately 4% is in the top ten. V shed 0 bases and J shed 1 base, with 16 bases lying between them. CDR3 length: 18 residues. The chain couples TRBV6-7 to TRBJ1-5; D is perhaps TRBD1 (5 bases). TRBV6-7 is placed among ORFs of uncertain function. The TCR originated in a man younger than 30 with active or convalescent COVID-19. The sample was peripheral blood. CDR3 loop: CASSYSPRDSQSNQPQHF. DNA of the CDR3: TGTGCCAGCAGTTACTCTCCCCGGGACTCGCAAAGCAATCAGCCCCAGCATTTT.